The 3 T cell receptor beta chains listed next were all sequenced from one sample in a study of early T cells in non-severe SARS-CoV-2 infection. One entry per CDR3 protein results from TCRdb running MiXCR on the 5' RACE reads. The sample shows under 70,000 distinct CDR3 sequences, roughly 12% of them seen only once. The sample was whole blood. Receptors originate from an adult who was a healthcare worker with PCR-confirmed SARS-CoV-2 infection or an uninfected control (not recorded which).

This clonotype appeared many times. The chain links TRBV7-2 to TRBJ1-5; 7 bases fit TRBD1. The CDR3 is made up of 15 amino acids. Germline V gives CDR1 SGHTA, CDR2 FQGNSA. V dropped 3 bases and J dropped 1; count of bases not matched to a gene: 3. The CDR3, as DNA: TGTGCCAGCAGCTTGCTGGGACAGAGCAATCAGCCCCAGCATTTT. Translation gives CASSLLGQSNQPQHF. Supplemented by reference TRBV7-2 and TRBJ1-5, the full variable domain reads GAGVSQSPSNKVTEKGKDVELRCDPISGHTALYWYRQSLGQGLEFLIYFQGNSAPDKSGLPSDRFSAERTGGSVSTLTIQRTQQEDSAVYLCASSLLGQSNQPQHFGDGTRLSIL.

This clonotype came up many times. The chain combines TRBV7-9 with TRBJ2-7; 9 positions agree with TRBD2. From germline, CDR1 is SEHNR and CDR2 FQNEAQ (reference sequence). This CDR3 contains 16 residues. After removal of 5 bases from V and 5 bases from J, the junction contained 13 bases not matched to a gene. This CDR3 is CASSPIAGVVPDEQYF. The CDR3 DNA sequence: TGTGCCAGCAGCCCAATAGCGGGAGTAGTCCCGGACGAGCAGTACTTC.

The chain joins TRBV29-1 to TRBJ1-1; D gene uncertain. Trimming left V 3 bases short and J 4 bases short, with 12 bases between. In germline, CDR1 is SQVTM, CDR2 ANQGSEA. The CDR3 covers 13 residues. For the CDR3, the DNA is TGCAGCGTTGACAACAGAGGGAGCACTGAAGCTTTCTTT. Translation: CSVDNRGSTEAFF. The whole variable domain, remainder taken from reference TRBV29-1 and TRBJ1-1, is SAVISQKPSRDICQRGTSLTIQCQVDSQVTMMFWYRQQPGQSLTLIATANQGSEATYESGFVIDKFPISRPNLTFSTLTVSNMSPEDSSIYLCSVDNRGSTEAFFGQGTRLTVV.